The next 20 T cell receptor beta chains were all read from a single sample in a study of cytomegalovirus exposure and HLA in healthy donors. The PCR used 60 Vbeta and 13 Jbeta primers. Using immunoSEQ multiplex PCR, the repertoire was profiled, and TCRdb retains in-frame clones only, with some absent. The sample holds 90,000 to 110,000 clones; roughly 70% are singletons and the top ten take roughly 1.2%. The specimen sequenced was PBMCs. The source of these receptors is a man aged 40-49 years in good health and CMV-seronegative.

V and J are TRBV27 and TRBJ1-2, with D maybe TRBD1 (6 bases). Germline-derived CDR1 and CDR2 are MNHEY and SMNVEV (reference sequence). The V gene lost 6 bases and the J gene lost 1 base, with 24 bases spanning the gap. The CDR3 totals 18 residues. The CDR3 DNA reads TGTGCCAGCAGGAAACTCAGATCCGGGACACTCTATAACTATGGCTACACCTTC. Its protein product is CASRKLRSGTLYNYGYTF.

The chain employs TRBV7-9 and TRBJ2-3; 10 nucleotides match TRBD2. The V gene end was trimmed by 5 bases and the J gene end by 6 bases; junction bases not matched to a gene: 11. Per the germline V gene, CDR1 is SEHNR and CDR2 is FQNEAQ (reference sequence). There are 16 residues in the CDR3. The CDR3 DNA follows: TGTGCCAGCAGCCGTTCTCTAGCGGGAGTCGCGGATACGCAGTATTTT. Its translation: CASSRSLAGVADTQYF. The full variable domain, in which reference TRBV7-9 and TRBJ2-3 provide the parts outside the CDR3, is DTGVSQNPRHKITKRGQNVTFRCDPISEHNRLYWYRQTLGQGPEFLTYFQNEAQLEKSRLLSDRFSAERPKGSFSTLEIQRTEQGDSAMYLCASSRSLAGVADTQYFGPGTRLTVL.

This clone turned up a few times. V is TRBV6-4 and J is TRBJ2-7; 7 bases fit TRBD1. CDR3 length: 16 residues. Per germline, CDR1 MRHNA and CDR2 SNTAGT. V gave up 3 bases and J gave up 2 bases; unmatched junction bases: 10. The CDR3: CASSECGRDSPYEQYF. Written as DNA, the CDR3 is TGTGCCAGCAGTGAGTGTGGTAGGGACAGCCCCTACGAGCAGTACTTC.

This chain connects TRBV30 to TRBJ1-3; D unclear. Deletions cut 8 bases from V and 7 bases from J, with 9 bases between. The CDR3 sequence is 10 residues long. Germline assignment: CDR1 GTSNPN and CDR2 SVGIG (reference sequence). The CDR3 here is CAGGRNTIYF. Written as DNA, the CDR3 is TGTGCCGGCGGGAGGAACACCATATATTTT.

The genes are TRBV5-1 and TRBJ2-1; D is unresolved. CDR3 length: 15 residues. The germline V gene encodes CDR1 SGHRS and CDR2 YFSETQ. Trimming shortened V by 4 bases and J by 4 bases, and 15 bases separated the two germline ends. The CDR3 loop reads CASSGGDSTYNEQFF. The CDR3 coding sequence is TGCGCCAGCAGCGGCGGCGACTCCACTTACAATGAGCAGTTCTTC.

This clone was recorded once. The DNA of the CDR3 is TGTGCCAGCAGACCCACGGGGGGAGGTTATGGCTACACCTTC. This sequence encodes CASRPTGGGYGYTF. The chain combines TRBV6-5 with TRBJ1-2; tentative D call: TRBD1 (5 bases). Between the trimmed V and J ends, which lost 6 bases and 5 bases, there was a span of 16 bases. The CDR3 covers 14 residues. Germline lookup yields CDR1 MNHEY and CDR2 SVGAGI.

This sequence joins TRBV7-9 and TRBJ1-1; no firm D call. Per the germline V gene, CDR1 is SEHNR and CDR2 is FQNEAQ (reference sequence). The CDR3 runs to 13 residues. V shed 5 bases and J shed 4 bases, with 11 bases lying between them. The chain's CDR3 is CASSLKGSTEAFF. CDR3 DNA sequence: TGTGCCAGCAGCCTCAAAGGGAGCACTGAAGCTTTCTTT.

The chain is built from TRBV28 and TRBJ1-4; 11 positions agree with TRBD1. V lost 7 bases, J lost 5 bases, and 6 bases stayed unmatched. Germline V gene sequence: CDR1 MDHEN, CDR2 SYDVKM. This CDR3 contains 15 residues. In DNA form, the CDR3 reads TGTGCCAGCAAAAGGACAGGGGGCCAAAATGAAAAACTGTTTTTT. This translates into CASKRTGGQNEKLFF.

V is TRBV9 and J is TRBJ2-3; 9 bases fit TRBD1. Germline V gene lookup returns CDR1 SGDLS and CDR2 YYNGEE. This CDR3 is 15 amino acids long. V gave up 0 bases and J gave up 6 bases; unmatched junction bases: 5. DNA for the CDR3: TGTGCCAGCAGCGTAGCGGACAGGGGTTCGGATACGCAGTATTTT. Protein product: CASSVADRGSDTQYF.

V usage is TRBV27 and J usage is TRBJ2-7; D not certain. This CDR3 is 13 amino acids long. Deletions cut 2 bases from V and 5 bases from J, with 10 bases between. Germline CDR1 and CDR2: MNHEY and SMNVEV (reference sequence). The DNA for the CDR3 is TGTGCCAGCAGTTTAAGTGGCCCCAACGAGCAGTACTTC. Amino acids: CASSLSGPNEQYF.

The V call is TRBV9, the J call TRBJ1-3; D remains ambiguous. Germline CDR1 SGDLS, CDR2 YYNGEE. The V and J ends lost 6 bases and 1 base respectively, with 11 bases between them. The length of the CDR3 is 14 residues. CDR3 residues: CASTPSLSGNTIYF. The CDR3 bases are TGTGCCAGCACCCCGTCACTTTCTGGAAACACCATATATTTT.

The chain uses TRBV6-5 and TRBJ1-1, with D possibly being TRBD1 (6 bases). The V end lost 2 bases, the J end lost 2 bases, and 15 bases lay between the germline ends. Germline V CDR1 and CDR2: MNHEY, SVGAGI. The CDR3 has 16 residues. The CDR3 protein is CASSYTDRILNTEAFF. CDR3 in DNA: TGTGCCAGCAGTTACACCGACAGGATTCTAAACACTGAAGCTTTCTTT.

The chain joins TRBV19 to TRBJ2-1; 8 nucleotides match TRBD2. This CDR3 has 15 amino acids. Germline CDR1 is LNHDA and CDR2 is SQIVND (reference sequence). V shed 9 bases, J shed 3 bases, and the junction held 10 bases outside the gene matches. The CDR3 here is CASLRAGANYNEQFF. The CDR3 bases are TGTGCCAGCTTAAGAGCGGGAGCCAACTACAATGAGCAGTTCTTC.

The chain recombines TRBV9 with TRBJ2-7; 10 bases agree with TRBD2. Germline lookup yields CDR1 SGDLS and CDR2 YYNGEE. Unmatched junction bases numbered 18, after V lost 0 bases and J lost 6 bases. The CDR3 totals 19 residues. In nucleotides, the CDR3 is TGTGCCAGCAGCGTAGCACCGGGGGGGGTAGCGGGAGGCGAGGGCGAGCAGTACTTC. This codes for CASSVAPGGVAGGEGEQYF.

This chain connects TRBV10-3 to TRBJ2-3; TRBD2 agrees at 8 bases. Germline trimming cut 2 bases from V and 1 base from J; bases unmatched to any gene: 2. The CDR3 length is 15 residues. Germline V gene sequence: CDR1 ENHRY, CDR2 SYGVKD. CDR3 residues: CAISEGGGRTDTQYF. The CDR3 DNA reads TGTGCCATCAGTGAGGGCGGGGGGCGCACAGATACGCAGTATTTT.

The chain combines TRBV25-1 with TRBJ2-1, with D perhaps matching TRBD1 (6 bases). Trimming took off 4 bases at V and 8 bases at J, with 12 bases between the two ends. In germline, CDR1 is MGHDK, CDR2 SYGVNS. CDR3 length: 13 residues. CDR3 DNA: TGTGCCAGCAGTGTCTCACAGGGATATGAGCAGTTCTTC. It codes for CASSVSQGYEQFF.

This chain connects TRBV28 to TRBJ1-2; 9 bases are a match to TRBD1. Germline CDR1 and CDR2: MDHEN and SYDVKM. The length of the CDR3 is 14 residues. The V and J ends lost 5 bases and 4 bases, in that order; junction bases with no gene match: 5. CDR3 nucleotides: TGTGCCAGCAGTCTAAGGGACAGGGTCTATGGCTACACCTTC. Translation gives CASSLRDRVYGYTF.

The CDR3 DNA reads TGTGCCAGCAGCAAACAGGGACAGGGAGAGACTGAAGCTTTCTTT. Encoded protein: CASSKQGQGETEAFF. This chain joins TRBV11-1 and TRBJ1-1; 9 bases fit TRBD1. Germline trimming cut 5 bases from V and 5 bases from J; bases unmatched to any gene: 9. The CDR3 contains 15 residues. Germline V CDR1 and CDR2: SGHAT, FQDESV (reference sequence). Using reference TRBV11-1 and TRBJ1-1 for the parts outside the CDR3, the full variable domain is EAEVAQSPRYKITEKSQAVAFWCDPISGHATLYWYRQILGQGPELLVQFQDESVVDDSQLPKDRFSAERLKGVDSTLKIQPAELGDSAMYLCASSKQGQGETEAFFGQGTRLTVV.

This clone was detected a few times. This same CDR3 is encoded by further DNA sequences in the sample. This sequence joins TRBV27 and TRBJ1-2; D is unresolved. This CDR3 spans 13 amino acids. Trimming pared 2 bases from V and 2 bases from J, leaving 6 bases between. Germline assignment: CDR1 MNHEY and CDR2 SMNVEV (reference sequence). The CDR3 loop reads CASSLAGNYGYTF. In DNA, the CDR3 is TGTGCCAGCAGTTTAGCAGGAAACTATGGCTACACCTTC.

This clone appeared a few times. The chain carries TRBV25-1 and TRBJ2-5; no reliable D call. CDR1 and CDR2 (germline): MGHDK, SYGVNS. The CDR3 contains 13 residues. Trimming left V 5 bases short and J 9 bases short, with 16 bases between. The CDR3 reads CASSTPEVEAQYF. In DNA, the CDR3 is TGTGCCAGCAGTACCCCCGAGGTCGAGGCCCAGTACTTC.